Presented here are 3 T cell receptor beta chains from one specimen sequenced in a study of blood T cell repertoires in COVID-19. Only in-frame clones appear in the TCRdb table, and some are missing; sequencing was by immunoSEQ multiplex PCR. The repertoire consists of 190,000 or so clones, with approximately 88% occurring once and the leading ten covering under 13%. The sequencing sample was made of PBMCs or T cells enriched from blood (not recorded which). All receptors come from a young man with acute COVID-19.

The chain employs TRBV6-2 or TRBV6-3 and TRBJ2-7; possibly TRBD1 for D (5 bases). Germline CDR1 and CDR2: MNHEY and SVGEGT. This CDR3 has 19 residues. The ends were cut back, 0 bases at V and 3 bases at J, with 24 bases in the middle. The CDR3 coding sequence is TGTGCCAGCAGTTACTCCGCTTCGCAGGGAACCGGCAATTACTACGAGCAGTACTTC. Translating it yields CASSYSASQGTGNYYEQYF.

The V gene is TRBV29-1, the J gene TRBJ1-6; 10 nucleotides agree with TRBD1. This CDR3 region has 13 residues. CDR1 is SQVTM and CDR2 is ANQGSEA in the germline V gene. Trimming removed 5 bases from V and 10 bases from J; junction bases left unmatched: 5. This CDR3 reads CSVRQGARSPLHF. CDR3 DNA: TGCAGCGTTAGACAGGGGGCTCGATCACCCCTCCACTTT.

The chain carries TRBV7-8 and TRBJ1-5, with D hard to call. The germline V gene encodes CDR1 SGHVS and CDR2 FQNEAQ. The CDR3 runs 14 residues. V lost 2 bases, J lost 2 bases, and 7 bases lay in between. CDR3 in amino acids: CASSLSVGNQPQHF. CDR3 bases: TGTGCCAGCAGCTTAAGCGTGGGCAATCAGCCCCAGCATTTT.